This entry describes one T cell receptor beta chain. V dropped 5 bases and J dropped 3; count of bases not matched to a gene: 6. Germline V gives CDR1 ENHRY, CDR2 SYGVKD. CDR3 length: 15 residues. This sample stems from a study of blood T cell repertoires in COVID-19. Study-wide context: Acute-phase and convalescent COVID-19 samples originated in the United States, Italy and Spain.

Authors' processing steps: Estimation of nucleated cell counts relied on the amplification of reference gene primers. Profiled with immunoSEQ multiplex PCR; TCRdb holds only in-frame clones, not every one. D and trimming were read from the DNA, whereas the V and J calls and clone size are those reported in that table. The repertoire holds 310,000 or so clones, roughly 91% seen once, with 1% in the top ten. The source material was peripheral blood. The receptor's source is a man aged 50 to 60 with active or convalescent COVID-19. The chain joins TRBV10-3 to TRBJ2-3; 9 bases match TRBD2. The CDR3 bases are TGTGCCATCAGTCCCGGGACTAGCTCAACAGATACGCAGTATTTT. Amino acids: CAISPGTSSTDTQYF.